The sequence of this T cell receptor (beta chain) was determined in a study of T-cell reconstitution after alpha-beta-depleted transplantation in children. A library of TCRbeta sequences, prepared with unique molecular identifiers, was generated. TCRdb reprocessed the PCR reads via MiXCR and lists one record per CDR3 protein. The sample yields about 610,000 distinct CDR3 sequences, about 10% seen once. CDR1 is SGHRS and CDR2 is YFSETQ in the germline V gene. With 5 bases removed from V and 4 bases from J, the gap between germline ends came to 15 bases. This CDR3 has 14 residues. The V call is TRBV5-1, the J call TRBJ1-1; D gene unclear. The receptor comes from a human donor who donated a stem cell graft to a child with acute myeloid leukemia. The input for sequencing was PBMCs from the stem cell graft donor, taken from the stem cell graft. This chain's CDR3 is CASSINGDLTEAFF. CDR3 DNA sequence: TGCGCCAGCAGTATAAATGGAGACCTCACTGAAGCTTTCTTT.